This TCR beta chain was retrieved from a study of CXCR3-negative and CXCR3-positive naive CD8 T cells. Germline V gene data show CDR1 as DFQATT and CDR2 as SNEGSKA (reference sequence). The length of the CDR3 is 14 residues. UMI-labeled 5' RACE yielded the TRB cDNA libraries. TCRdb re-called the 5' RACE reads, yielding one record per CDR3 amino acid sequence without DNA. The sample's table shows around 8,400 distinct CDR3 sequences. The clonotype was recovered from a human donor in good health. Some clones in this sample may be carry-over from other donors' samples. Input material: naive CXCR3- CD8+ T cells from blood. Subset specified: CD45RO-CCR7+CD27+CD95- naive CD8+ T cells lacking CXCR3 (TNR3-). This chain uses TRBV20-1 with TRBJ2-1; TCRdb names TRBD2, which stays unverified in the absence of DNA. The CDR3 here is CSARGTSGSNEQFF.